This TCR beta chain was found in a study of molecular identifiers for immune sequencing clone quantification (dated by TCRdb to between 2017 and 2018). Background on the whole study: In a replicate experiment, RNA from approximately 22,000 or 94,000 naive CD8 T cells was split into five aliquots, four of which were sequenced. CD8 T cells were used in a methods study to benchmark molecular-identifier clustering-based TCR repertoire sequencing (MIDCIRS) and TCR RNA copy counting.

Libraries of naive CD8 T cells were built from about 19,000 to 1,100,000 sorted cells, with 10%, 30% or 50% of the purified RNA used. Naive CD8 T cells were FACS-sorted as CD8+CD4-CCR7+CD45RA+ on a BD FACSAria II into RLT Plus buffer. Detection sensitivity was tested by spiking Jurkat RNA equal to roughly ten TCR copies' worth into samples containing about 17,000-1,000,000 naive CD8 T cells. Enrichment of CD8 T cells was performed with RosetteSep CD8+ T Cell Enrichment Cocktail and Ficoll-Paque, after which ACK red cell lysis was carried out. The method was PCR. TCRdb records Illumina HiSeq 4000 as the sequencer. Bulk TCR libraries were prepared as previously described, using TCR primers listed in Table S5. Purification of total RNA was performed with the Qiagen AllPrep DNA/RNA kit. Reads from multiple sequencing runs of the same library were pooled before analysis. The original pipeline was this. Reads were retained only if their TCR constant sequence matched exactly, and those retained reads were trimmed to 150 nt and grouped according to their 12-nt molecular barcodes. Reads in each barcode group were sub-clustered using a 15% Levenshtein threshold, and a quality-weighted consensus sequence was built for each RNA molecule. Non-functional sequences were discarded, and so were lower-count sequences lying one edit away from another sequence. On the basis of fitting two negative binomial distributions, barcode sub-clusters with fewer than 20% of the maximum read count were discarded. Starting from the raw public reads, TCRdb applied fastp trimming at Q25, assembled clones with MiXCR and retained in-frame beta chains. Merged by CDR3 protein, the rows form single entries marked with the most common genes and DNA. The V and J calls follow TCRdb's processing rather than the paper's. The sample table holds hundreds of thousands of distinct CDR3 sequences, of which roughly 21% were seen once. Roughly 0.83% of the sample comes from the top ten.

The research as a whole found: In CMV-specific effector cells, over 99% of molecules were held by clones above 20 RNA copies, whereas under 1% of molecules were held by such clones in naive cells. Modeling gave approximately 3 recovered TCR RNA copies per cell versus approximately 10 by digital PCR, implying around 30% capture efficiency. Even against a background of about 960,000 naive CD8 T cells, spiked-in Jurkat TCR RNA amounting to a single cell's worth was reported to be detectable. Highly expanded clone sizes could be underestimated because identical TCR molecules may share a barcode. Spiked-in Jurkat TCR RNA (10 copies' worth), which is not part of the donor repertoire, was contained in the naive libraries. When barcode sub-clustering was omitted, TCR diversity was inflated by chimeric consensus sequences, with chimeras reaching as high as 47%.

This clonotype has at least ten counts. Its antigen target is currently unknown. The record has no base qualities; no much larger clone is one base away. CDR1 and CDR2, looked up from the germline V gene, are KGHDR and SFDVKD. The CDR3 runs 17 residues from the cysteine to the phenylalanine. Of all the DNA, just the CDR3 is kept, 51 bases in frame from base 1. Trimming removed 6 bases from V and 0 bases from J; the gene matches leave 11 bases unexplained. This receptor was taken from a human donor in good health. Some libraries in this study had Jurkat cell RNA spiked in. Source material: naive CD8+ T cells from blood, with Jurkat cell RNA spiked in. According to the study, the label for this sample's cell subset or site signals: FACS-sorted CD8+CD4-CCR7+CD45RA+ naive T cells. The sequence links TRBV24-1 to TRBJ2-3; 7 bases in between match TRBD1. The CDR3 reads CATSHPKTGTSTDTQYF. The bases read TGTGCCACCAGTCACCCTAAGACAGGGACCAGCACAGATACGCAGTATTTT.